The 23 T cell receptor beta chains presented below share a single source sample, sequenced in a study of technical replicates of blood from a few donors. Repertoires were generated with immunoSEQ multiplex PCR, while TCRdb's copy carries only in-frame clones and drops some. The top ten clones hold about 0.27% of a sample with about 74,000 clones, approximately 95% of them seen once. Sample: T cells isolated from PBMCs. The receptors stem from a human donor in good health.

The chain joins TRBV18 to TRBJ2-6, with unresolved D. CDR1 is KGHSH, CDR2 LQKENI, per germline. Trimming removed 2 bases at V and 0 bases at J, with 14 bases between. The CDR3 is made up of 18 amino acids. CDR3 sequence: CASSPKVQSFSGANVLTF. The CDR3 DNA reads as TGTGCCAGCTCACCAAAGGTACAGTCCTTCTCTGGGGCCAACGTCCTGACTTTC.

The chain has TRBV10-1 and TRBJ2-7; TRBD1 matches 10 bases. Germline V CDR1 and CDR2: WNHNN, SYGVQD (reference sequence). The CDR3 has 14 amino acids. V lost 8 bases to trimming and J lost 2 bases; unmatched junction nucleotides: 6. The CDR3 is CASGAGTGAYEQYF. The CDR3 DNA reads as TGCGCCAGCGGAGCCGGGACAGGGGCCTACGAGCAGTACTTC.

The chain carries TRBV2 and TRBJ1-6; D ambiguous. The germline V and J ends were trimmed by 5 bases and 9 bases, with 8 bases remaining between them. Per germline, CDR1 SNHLY and CDR2 FYNNEI. The CDR3 loop spans 12 amino acids. CDR3 sequence: CASSLVGSPLHF. The CDR3 coding sequence is TGTGCCAGCAGTCTAGTAGGTTCACCCCTCCACTTT.

The chain carries TRBV5-4 and TRBJ1-1; no definite D call. The CDR3 consists of 15 residues. With 0 bases removed from V and 2 bases from J, the gap between germline ends came to 11 bases. CDR1 and CDR2 (germline): SGHNT, YYREEE (reference sequence). The CDR3 loop is CASSLAGRFNTEAFF. DNA of the CDR3: TGTGCCAGCAGCTTGGCCGGGAGGTTCAACACTGAAGCTTTCTTT.

The V and J genes are TRBV19 and TRBJ1-1; unclear D gene. The length of the CDR3 is 13 residues. Germline V gene data show CDR1 as LNHDA and CDR2 as SQIVND (reference sequence). Trimming left V 10 bases short and J 0 bases short, with 12 bases between. CDR3 sequence reads: CAIKATLNTEAFF. CDR3 DNA: TGTGCCATTAAAGCCACTCTGAACACTGAAGCTTTCTTT.

In this sample, this clone turned up once. This sequence joins TRBV11-2 and TRBJ2-5; 7 bases map to TRBD2. The V gene's germline CDR1 is SGHAT and CDR2 FQNNGV. Germline trimming cut 3 bases from V and 10 bases from J; bases unmatched to any gene: 11. This CDR3 comprises 14 residues. The CDR3 coding sequence is TGTGCCAGCAGCTTGCTGCGCGGGAGAGGCCTCCAGTACTTC. Its protein product is CASSLLRGRGLQYF.

V is TRBV5-4 and J is TRBJ2-1; TRBD2 matches 11 bases. The length of the CDR3 is 15 residues. With 6 bases clipped from V and 7 bases from J, the junction kept 9 bases outside the gene matches. Germline V gives CDR1 SGHNT, CDR2 YYREEE (reference sequence). DNA for the CDR3: TGTGCCAGCAACCCGGGACTAGCGGCTATAAATGAGCAGTTCTTC. Amino acid sequence: CASNPGLAAINEQFF.

V and J are TRBV25-1 and TRBJ2-7, with TRBD1 identical over 8 bases. Germline CDR1 reads MGHDK; CDR2 reads SYGVNS. This CDR3 region has 15 residues. With V trimmed by 4 bases and J by 2 bases, 7 bases remained unmatched. The CDR3 protein is CASSGRTGTPYEQYF. The CDR3 bases are TGTGCCAGCAGTGGGCGGACAGGGACACCCTACGAGCAGTACTTC.

Only one count was recorded for this clone. CDR3 in DNA: TGCGCCAGCAGCCCTTGGACAGGGCCGGGCTATGGCTACACCTTC. Its protein is CASSPWTGPGYGYTF. This rearrangement joins TRBV5-1 to TRBJ1-2; 8 bases are a match to TRBD1. Germline CDR1 reads SGHRS; CDR2 reads YFSETQ. V was pared by 4 bases and J by 4 bases, with 9 bases of the junction left unmatched. This CDR3 spans 15 amino acids.

This clone is a singleton in its sample. The V call is TRBV19, the J call TRBJ1-2; TRBD1 matches 7 bases. The trim removed 7 bases at V and 8 bases at J, leaving 4 bases unmatched. This CDR3 spans 11 amino acids. Germline CDR1 reads LNHDA; CDR2 reads SQIVND (reference sequence). DNA for the CDR3: TGTGCCAGTAACCAGGGGGAAGGCTACACCTTC. It is translated as CASNQGEGYTF.

This chain links TRBV28 with TRBJ1-2; 7 nucleotides agree with TRBD1. Trimming removed 7 bases from V and 0 bases from J; junction bases left unmatched: 8. CDR3 length equals 15 residues. Germline V CDR1 and CDR2: MDHEN, SYDVKM. CDR3 bases: TGTGCCAGCACCCGCGGGACAGAAACTAACTATGGCTACACCTTC. It encodes CASTRGTETNYGYTF.

This rearrangement joins TRBV29-1 to TRBJ2-3; a possible D gene is TRBD2 (5 bases). The CDR3 loop spans 13 amino acids. Germline-derived CDR1 and CDR2 are SQVTM and ANQGSEA. The V end was cut by 1 base, the J end by 1 base, with 6 bases between. CDR3 sequence (DNA): TGCAGCGTTGAAGGGACTGGCACAGATACGCAGTATTTT. This gives the protein CSVEGTGTDTQYF.

This chain connects TRBV12-5 to TRBJ2-2; 8 nucleotides align to TRBD2. This CDR3 is 15 amino acids long. V lost 6 bases and J lost 3; bases outside the gene matches: 6. Germline-derived CDR1 and CDR2 are LGHNT and FRNRAP. The DNA for the CDR3 is TGTGCTAGTGGATCGGGGGGGCCGTACACCGGGGAGCTGTTTTTT. This codes for CASGSGGPYTGELFF.

V gene TRBV5-1 combines with J gene TRBJ2-3; 9 bases are a match to TRBD2. This CDR3 spans 16 amino acids. Germline V gene data show CDR1 as SGHRS and CDR2 as YFSETQ. Losses at the gene ends were 3 bases for V and 6 bases for J; bases not matched to a gene: 11. CDR3 loop: CASSSTAGLAPDTQYF. CDR3 in DNA: TGCGCCAGCAGCTCAACGGCGGGACTAGCTCCCGATACGCAGTATTTT. Complete variable domain (other parts from reference TRBV5-1 and TRBJ2-3): KAGVTQTPRYLIKTRGQQVTLSCSPISGHRSVSWYQQTPGQGLQFLFEYFSETQRNKGNFPGRFSGRQFSNSRSEMNVSTLELGDSALYLCASSSTAGLAPDTQYFGPGTRLTVL.

The rearrangement links TRBV5-1 to TRBJ2-1; a weak D match, TRBD2 (5 bases). Germline values: CDR1 SGHRS, CDR2 YFSETQ. This CDR3 comprises 14 residues. With 4 bases removed from V and 2 bases from J, the gap between germline ends came to 10 bases. CDR3 sequence (DNA): TGCGCCAGCAGCCGGGAACCTACCTACAATGAGCAGTTCTTC. Protein sequence: CASSREPTYNEQFF.

The chain couples TRBV18 to TRBJ2-5; 9 nucleotides agree with TRBD1. Germline V gene lookup returns CDR1 KGHSH and CDR2 LQKENI. V shed 4 bases and J 4 bases; nucleotides not matched to a gene: 10. This CDR3 has 16 residues. CDR3 sequence (DNA): TGTGCCAGCTCACGGGACAGGGAAAGTACCTTAGAGACCCAGTACTTC. It encodes CASSRDRESTLETQYF.

As to this clone: This sample also contains other DNA sequences that code for the same CDR3. This chain connects TRBV11-2 to TRBJ2-1; no clear D gene. V was pared by 3 bases and J by 8 bases, with 5 bases between. Germline CDR1 and CDR2: SGHAT and FQNNGV. This CDR3 is 11 amino acids long. The CDR3 sequence: CASSLSDEQFF. Written as DNA, the CDR3 is TGTGCCAGCAGCTTGTCAGATGAGCAGTTCTTC.

The chain has TRBV7-9 and TRBJ2-1, with 10 bases fitting TRBD2. Trimming cost V 6 bases and J 8 bases; bases outside gene matches: 13. The CDR3 runs 16 residues. Per germline, CDR1 SEHNR and CDR2 FQNEAQ (reference sequence). This CDR3 reads CASRNLAGVLMDEQFF. The CDR3 DNA follows: TGTGCCAGCAGGAACCTAGCGGGAGTTCTTATGGATGAGCAGTTCTTC.

CDR3 DNA: TGCGCCAGCAGCCACCTGATCGGGAGGAACACCGGGGAGCTGTTTTTT. Translation gives CASSHLIGRNTGELFF. The chain joins TRBV4-1 to TRBJ2-2, with a possible D match to TRBD2 (6 bases). Between the trimmed V and J ends, which lost 3 bases and 1 base, there was a span of 12 bases. CDR3 length equals 16 residues. Germline values: CDR1 MGHRA, CDR2 YSYEKL.

V and J are TRBV5-1 and TRBJ1-4, with D possibly being TRBD1 (5 bases). The CDR3 spans 15 residues. The V gene lost 0 bases and the J gene lost 0 bases, with 6 bases spanning the gap. Per germline, CDR1 SGHRS and CDR2 YFSETQ. CDR3 loop: CASSLGGATNEKLFF. CDR3 bases: TGCGCCAGCAGCTTGGGGGGGGCAACTAATGAAAAACTGTTTTTT.

The chain combines TRBV9 with TRBJ1-2; weak D call: TRBD1 (5 bases). Germline CDR1 reads SGDLS; CDR2 reads YYNGEE. The CDR3 loop spans 12 amino acids. Trimming removed 3 bases at V and 4 bases at J, with 7 bases between. The CDR3 loop is CASSDDSYGYTF. Here the CDR3 DNA reads TGTGCCAGCAGCGACGACAGCTATGGCTACACCTTC.

This chain uses TRBV29-1 with TRBJ2-7; possible D gene TRBD2, 5 bases. Germline CDR1 and CDR2: SQVTM and ANQGSEA. The V end lost 6 bases, the J end lost 0 bases, and 12 bases lay between the germline ends. The CDR3 runs to 13 residues. This CDR3 is CSVISASSYEQYF. The CDR3 DNA sequence: TGCAGCGTCATTAGCGCGTCCTCCTACGAGCAGTACTTC.

This rearrangement joins TRBV5-4 to TRBJ2-5; D might be TRBD2 (5 bases). CDR1 is SGHNT and CDR2 is YYREEE in the germline V gene (reference sequence). The CDR3 is made up of 14 amino acids. The V end was cut by 3 bases, the J end by 5 bases, with 14 bases between. The CDR3 DNA reads TGTGCCAGCAGCTCGGGCCTTCGAGGGGAGACCCAGTACTTC. Translated: CASSSGLRGETQYF.